This TCR beta chain was obtained from a study of identical twins. TCRdb passed the 5' RACE reads through MiXCR, listing each CDR3 protein once. Here the sample spans about 520,000 distinct CDR3 sequences, roughly a fifth being singletons. These same data were also listed under a study on T cells expressing NK-cell markers.

This receptor was taken from a young woman in good health. The sequenced sample consisted of CD4+ T cells sorted from blood.

The CDR3 spells CSAMTAVKPYEQYF. CDR3 nucleotide sequence: TGCAGTGCTATGACAGCAGTAAAACCCTACGAGCAGTACTTC. V gene TRBV20-1 combines with J gene TRBJ2-7; TRBD1 is a possible D gene (5 bases). Germline CDR1 is DFQATT and CDR2 is SNEGSKA (reference sequence). The V gene lost 4 bases and the J gene lost 2 bases, with 15 bases spanning the gap. The CDR3 spans 14 residues.